The entry below gives a single T cell receptor (beta chain) sequence along with its context. As yet, its antigen is unknown. From germline, CDR1 is WNHNN and CDR2 SYGVQD (reference sequence). This CDR3 region has 14 residues. With 10 bases clipped from V and 0 bases from J, the junction kept 5 bases outside the gene matches. TCR beta VDJ and CDR3 profiling used genomic DNA as template. TCRdb re-analysed the reads in MiXCR, keeping a single row per CDR3 protein. Of about 190,000 distinct CDR3 sequences listed, roughly half were seen once; the top ten hold approximately 16%. This entry belongs to a study of CD8+CD57+ T cells in acquired aplastic anemia. Study context: An average of roughly 3 ug of DNA was obtained from sorted CD4+ and CD8+ cells.

Overall study results and limits: Patients and controls shared approximately 30 CD8+ CDR3 sequences.

Sequencing input: sorted CD4+, CD8+, or CD8+CD57+ T cells (not recorded which) from PBMCs. This TCR derives from a human donor in good health, serving as a control. The chain uses TRBV10-1 and TRBJ1-5; TRBD1 matches at 8 bases. For the CDR3, the DNA is TGCGCCACTTCGGACAGGGATAGCAATCAGCCCCAGCATTTT. This sequence encodes CATSDRDSNQPQHF.